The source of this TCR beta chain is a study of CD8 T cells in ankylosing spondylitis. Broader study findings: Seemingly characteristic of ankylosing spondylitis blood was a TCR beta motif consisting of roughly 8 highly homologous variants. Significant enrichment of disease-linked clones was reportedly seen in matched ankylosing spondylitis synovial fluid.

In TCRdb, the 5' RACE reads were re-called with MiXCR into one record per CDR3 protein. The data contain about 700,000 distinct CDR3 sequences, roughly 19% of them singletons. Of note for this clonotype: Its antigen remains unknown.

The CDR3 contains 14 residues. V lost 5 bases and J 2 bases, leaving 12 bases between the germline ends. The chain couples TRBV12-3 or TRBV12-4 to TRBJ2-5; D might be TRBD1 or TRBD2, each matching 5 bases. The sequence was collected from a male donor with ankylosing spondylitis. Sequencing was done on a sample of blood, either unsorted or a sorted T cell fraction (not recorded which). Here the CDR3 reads CASSAWDLQETQYF. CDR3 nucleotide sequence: TGTGCCAGCAGTGCTTGGGACCTACAAGAGACCCAGTACTTC.